What follows is one T cell receptor (beta chain) and its context. This clone has ten or more counts. This clone's antigen is unknown. There are no base qualities to consult, and no much larger clone falls within one base. No treatment had been received by any patient before thyroid surgery. The study retrospectively analysed patient clinical samples collected from the early 2010s to the late 2010s using T-cell receptor beta sequencing. The CDR3 runs 14 residues from the cysteine to the phenylalanine. Left in the record is the CDR3 DNA by itself, 42 bases read in frame from the first base. From a lookup of the germline V gene (reference sequence), CDR1 and CDR2 are LNHDA and SQIVND. V loses 6 bases of germline sequence and J loses 0 bases, and the interval between the two ends is 8 bases. The record originates from a study of metastatic and nonmetastatic thyroid tumors (dated by TCRdb to 2020 to 2022). Broadly, across the study: Repertoires from peripheral blood and from tumor or nodule tissue samples of malignant and benign thyroid patients were compared.

Preparation of the library involved PCR. Sequencing used an Illumina HiSeq 4000. High-throughput sequencing was used to profile the TCR beta-chain CDR3 region of each patient. In the original analysis: Drawing on CDR3 differences between clinicopathological groups, the researchers built a classifier meant to tell apart patients with distant-metastatic papillary thyroid cancer. To measure repertoire diversity the researchers used the Shannon index, while the Morisita-Horn index served to gauge how similar the tumor and blood repertoires were. TCRdb reprocessing: public reads trimmed at Q25 with fastp, clones called with MiXCR, in-frame beta chains kept. These V and J calls are TCRdb output, not the study's own analysis. The sample data list around 50,000 clones, and roughly 30% of these were observed just once. The ten largest account for roughly 15% of the sample. Study-wide conclusions, independent of this receptor: TCR beta diversity was reported as significantly higher in malignant tumors than in benign nodules, in both blood and tumor samples.

Sequencing was performed on blood. The sequence came from a female donor with papillary thyroid cancer or a benign thyroid nodule (not recorded which). Some clones in this sample may be carry-over from other donors' samples. The sequence is built from TRBV19 and TRBJ1-4; TRBD1 is perhaps the D gene, given 5 matching bases. The DNA sequence is as follows: TGTGCCAGTAGGGGGACGGCAACTAATGAAAAACTGTTTTTT. This encodes CASRGTATNEKLFF.